The source of this T cell receptor (beta chain) is a study of blood T cell repertoires in COVID-19. Study background: Spain, Italy and the United States supplied samples that represented acute and convalescent COVID-19. From T cells, B-cell-depleted T cells, or PBMCs came the material, which was cDNA or gDNA.

Germline values: CDR1 LGHDT, CDR2 YNNKEL (reference sequence). This CDR3 has 16 amino acids. The V and J ends lost 0 bases and 8 bases respectively, with 19 bases between them. Authors' data handling: Amplified reference gene primers provided the basis for estimating nucleated cell counts. The method was immunoSEQ multiplex PCR; TCRdb's version includes in-frame clones alone and lacks a portion of them. V and J calls and clone size are copied from that table; D and trimming were computed from the DNA. The table has over 100,000 clones, 85% to 90% seen once; the top ten hold approximately 5.1%. The chain is built from TRBV3-1 (or the pseudogene TRBV3-2) and TRBJ1-2; no firm D call. The sequencing sample was made of peripheral blood. The TCR comes from a human donor in a cohort sampled during active COVID-19. DNA of the CDR3: TGTGCCAGCAGCCAAGAAGGAGCCCGGTTTGGAAACGGCTACACCTTC. Translation gives CASSQEGARFGNGYTF.